A single sample gave rise to the 10 T cell receptor beta chains below, sequenced in a study of cytomegalovirus exposure and HLA in healthy donors. Vbeta (60) and Jbeta (13) primers were used in the PCR. Here immunoSEQ multiplex PCR was the method, and the copy in TCRdb shows in-frame clones only, minus some. The table lists roughly 190,000 clones, over 60% of them singletons. The specimen sequenced was PBMCs. The receptors come from a woman aged 40 to 55 in good health and CMV-seronegative.

V and J are TRBV4-3 and TRBJ1-2; D call uncertain. V lost 4 bases, J lost 8 bases, and 11 bases lay in between. The CDR3 is 12 amino acids. From germline, CDR1 is LGHNA and CDR2 YSLEER. CDR3 nucleotide sequence: TGCGCCAGCAGCCTCCACGAGAGGGGCTACACCTTC. Translated: CASSLHERGYTF.

This sequence joins TRBV11-3 and TRBJ1-5; D possibly corresponds to TRBD1 (6 bases). The germline gives CDR1 SGHNT, CDR2 YENEEA. Trimming removed 3 bases at V and 7 bases at J, with 10 bases between. This CDR3 has 13 amino acids. CDR3 protein: CASSLGGGQPQHF. The CDR3, as DNA: TGTGCCAGCAGCTTGGGGGGGGGCCAGCCCCAGCATTTT.

V gene TRBV7-3 combines with J gene TRBJ2-2; tentatively, D is TRBD1 (6 bases). The CDR3 runs 14 residues. Trimming shortened V by 5 bases and J by 2 bases, and 9 bases separated the two germline ends. Looked up from germline, CDR1 is SGHTA and CDR2 is FQGTGA. CDR3 bases: TGTGCCAGCAGCACGGGACATAACACCGGGGAGCTGTTTTTT. Translating it yields CASSTGHNTGELFF.

V gene TRBV30 combines with J gene TRBJ1-2; maybe TRBD1 (5 bases). V lost 8 bases and J lost 1, with 14 bases in between. The CDR3 runs 13 residues. CDR1 GTSNPN and CDR2 SVGIG come from the germline V gene (reference sequence). The CDR3 nucleotides are TGTGCCGAGAGCCCGGGGGGTAACTATGGCTACACCTTC. Protein: CAESPGGNYGYTF.

The rearrangement links TRBV4-2 to TRBJ2-3, with D possibly TRBD1 on 5 matching bases. Trimming took off 0 bases at V and 6 bases at J, with 10 bases between the two ends. The CDR3 covers 14 residues. Germline V CDR1 and CDR2: LGHNA, YNFKEQ. The CDR3 is CASSQDRVGDTQYF. The CDR3 DNA is TGTGCCAGCAGCCAAGACAGGGTGGGGGATACGCAGTATTTT.

The V call is TRBV28, the J call TRBJ2-7, with a tentative D call TRBD1 (6 bases). V lost 6 bases, J lost 11 bases, and 23 bases lay in between. The CDR3 runs to 14 residues. Per germline, CDR1 MDHEN and CDR2 SYDVKM. CDR3 sequence: CASRSIGQSNLEYV. The CDR3 region has the DNA TGTGCCAGCAGGTCTATAGGACAGTCAAACTTGGAGTACGTC.

This clone was seen only a few times. The rearrangement uses TRBV5-4 and TRBJ1-1, with D possibly being TRBD1 (5 bases). The CDR3 consists of 14 residues. The V end was cut by 3 bases, the J end by 4 bases, with 13 bases between. The germline CDR1 and CDR2 sequences are SGHNT and YYREEE (reference sequence). This CDR3 is CASSSVGVRTEAFF. The CDR3 nucleotides are TGTGCCAGCAGCTCCGTAGGGGTACGCACTGAAGCTTTCTTT.

The rearrangement uses TRBV11-3 and TRBJ2-2; 8 nucleotides align to TRBD1. Germline values: CDR1 SGHNT, CDR2 YENEEA. V was clipped by 6 bases and J by 4 bases; unmatched bases: 7. There are 15 residues in the CDR3. This chain's CDR3 is CASSSGGASTGELFF. The CDR3 coding sequence is TGTGCCAGCAGTTCAGGGGGCGCGAGCACCGGGGAGCTGTTTTTT. The entire variable domain, with the rest obtained from reference TRBV11-3 and TRBJ2-2, is as follows: EAGVVQSPRYKIIEKKQPVAFWCNPISGHNTLYWYLQNLGQGPELLIRYENEEAVDDSQLPKDRFSAERLKGVDSTLKIQPAELGDSAVYLCASSSGGASTGELFFGEGSRLTVL.

The gene calls are TRBV15 and TRBJ1-4, with no clear D. The CDR3 contains 14 residues. Germline CDR1 and CDR2: LNHNV and YYDKDF (reference sequence). The V gene lost 1 base and the J gene lost 8 bases, with 11 bases spanning the gap. The CDR3 region is CATSRGSGYEKLFF. CDR3 nucleotide sequence: TGTGCCACCAGCAGAGGATCGGGGTACGAAAAACTGTTTTTT. The whole variable domain, filled in from reference TRBV15 and TRBJ1-4, reads DAMVIQNPRYQVTQFGKPVTLSCSQTLNHNVMYWYQQKSSQAPKLLFHYYDKDFNNEADTPDNFQSRRPNTSFCFLDIRSPGLGDTAMYLCATSRGSGYEKLFFGSGTQLSVL.

This clone was observed a handful of times. The chain has TRBV6-6 and TRBJ2-7; TRBD2 agrees at 7 bases. Trimming took 4 bases from V and 6 from J; bases not matched to a gene: 9. Germline V gene sequence: CDR1 MNHNY, CDR2 SVGAGI (reference sequence). This CDR3 region has 14 residues. This CDR3 reads CASSLDGGSREQYV. CDR3 nucleotides: TGTGCCAGCAGTTTGGATGGCGGGAGTCGCGAGCAGTACGTC.